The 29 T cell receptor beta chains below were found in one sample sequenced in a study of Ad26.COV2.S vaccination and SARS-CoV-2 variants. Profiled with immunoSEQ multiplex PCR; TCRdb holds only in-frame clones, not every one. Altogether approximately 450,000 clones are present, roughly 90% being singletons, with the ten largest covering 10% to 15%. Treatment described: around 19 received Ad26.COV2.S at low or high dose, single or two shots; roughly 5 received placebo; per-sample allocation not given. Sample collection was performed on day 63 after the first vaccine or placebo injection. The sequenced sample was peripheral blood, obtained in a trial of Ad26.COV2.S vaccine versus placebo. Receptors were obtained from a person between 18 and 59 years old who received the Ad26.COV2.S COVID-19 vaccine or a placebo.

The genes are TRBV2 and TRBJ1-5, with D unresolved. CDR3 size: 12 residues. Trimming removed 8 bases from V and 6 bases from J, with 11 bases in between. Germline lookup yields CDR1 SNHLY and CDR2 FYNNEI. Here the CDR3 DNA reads TGTGCCAGCCGATACCCGGGTCAGCCCCAGCATTTT. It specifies CASRYPGQPQHF.

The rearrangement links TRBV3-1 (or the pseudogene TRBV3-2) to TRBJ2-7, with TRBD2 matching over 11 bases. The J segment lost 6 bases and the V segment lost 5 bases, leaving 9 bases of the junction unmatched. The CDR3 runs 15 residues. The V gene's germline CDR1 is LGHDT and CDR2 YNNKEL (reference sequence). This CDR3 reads CASSFAGTSGTEQYF. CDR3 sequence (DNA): TGTGCCAGCAGCTTCGCCGGGACTAGCGGAACCGAGCAGTACTTC.

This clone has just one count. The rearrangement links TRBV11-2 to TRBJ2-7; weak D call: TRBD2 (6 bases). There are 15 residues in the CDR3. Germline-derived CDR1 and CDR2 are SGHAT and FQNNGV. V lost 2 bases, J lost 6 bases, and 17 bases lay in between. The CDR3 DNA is TGTGCCAGCAGCTTAATGGGAGGCCCAACTGGCGAGCAGTACTTC. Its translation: CASSLMGGPTGEQYF.

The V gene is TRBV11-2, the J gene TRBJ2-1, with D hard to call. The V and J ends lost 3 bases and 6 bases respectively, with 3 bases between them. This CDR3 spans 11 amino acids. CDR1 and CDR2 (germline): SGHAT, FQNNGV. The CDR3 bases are TGTGCCAGCAGCTTCGGCAATGAGCAGTTCTTC. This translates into CASSFGNEQFF.

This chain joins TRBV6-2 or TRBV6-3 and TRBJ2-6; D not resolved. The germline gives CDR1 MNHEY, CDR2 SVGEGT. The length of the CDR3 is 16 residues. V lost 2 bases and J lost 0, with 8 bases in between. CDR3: CASSYDGSSGANVLTF. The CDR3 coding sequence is TGTGCCAGCAGTTACGACGGAAGCTCTGGGGCCAACGTCCTGACTTTC.

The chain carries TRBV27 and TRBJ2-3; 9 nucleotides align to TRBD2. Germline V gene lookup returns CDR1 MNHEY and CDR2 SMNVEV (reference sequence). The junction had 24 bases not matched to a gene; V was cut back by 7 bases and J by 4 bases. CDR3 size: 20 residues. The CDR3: CASITRSSGRWFKFADTQYF. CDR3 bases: TGTGCCAGCATCACCCGGAGTAGCGGGAGATGGTTTAAATTCGCAGATACGCAGTATTTT.

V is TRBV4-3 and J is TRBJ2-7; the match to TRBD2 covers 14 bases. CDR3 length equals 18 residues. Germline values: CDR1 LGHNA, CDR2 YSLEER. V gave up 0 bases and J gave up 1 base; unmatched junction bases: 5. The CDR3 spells CASSQETSGRGSSYEQYF. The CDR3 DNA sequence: TGCGCCAGCAGCCAAGAGACTAGCGGGAGGGGATCTTCCTACGAGCAGTACTTC.

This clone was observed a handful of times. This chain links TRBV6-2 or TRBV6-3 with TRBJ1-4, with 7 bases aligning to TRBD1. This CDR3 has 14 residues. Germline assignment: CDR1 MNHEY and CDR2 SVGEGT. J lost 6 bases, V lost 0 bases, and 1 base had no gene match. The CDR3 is CASSYSGTDEKLFF. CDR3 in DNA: TGTGCCAGCAGTTACTCGGGGACAGATGAAAAACTGTTTTTT.

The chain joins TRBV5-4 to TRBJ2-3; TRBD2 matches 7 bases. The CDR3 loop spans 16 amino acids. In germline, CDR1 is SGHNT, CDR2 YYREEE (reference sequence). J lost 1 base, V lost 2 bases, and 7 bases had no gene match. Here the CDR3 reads CASSFEGGSGTDTQYF. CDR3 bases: TGTGCCAGCAGCTTCGAGGGCGGGAGTGGCACAGATACGCAGTATTTT.

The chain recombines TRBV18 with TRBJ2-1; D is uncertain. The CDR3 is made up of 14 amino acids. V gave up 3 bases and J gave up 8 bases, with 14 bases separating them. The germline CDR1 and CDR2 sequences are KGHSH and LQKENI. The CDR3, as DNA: TGTGCCAGCTCACCCCTTTCTAGTATCCATGAGCAGTTCTTC. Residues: CASSPLSSIHEQFF.

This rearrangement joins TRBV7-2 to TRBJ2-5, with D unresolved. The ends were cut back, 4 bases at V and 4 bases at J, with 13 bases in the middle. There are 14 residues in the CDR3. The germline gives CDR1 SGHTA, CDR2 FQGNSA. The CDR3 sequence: CASSSYVVSETQYF. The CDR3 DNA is TGTGCCAGCAGCTCCTACGTAGTTTCAGAGACCCAGTACTTC.

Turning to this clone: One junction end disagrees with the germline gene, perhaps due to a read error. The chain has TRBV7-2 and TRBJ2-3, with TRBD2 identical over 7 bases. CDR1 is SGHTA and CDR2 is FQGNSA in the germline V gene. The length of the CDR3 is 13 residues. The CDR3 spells CASSVTSTGTQYF. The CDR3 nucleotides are TGTGCCAGCAGCGTGACTAGCACAGGTACGCAGTATTTT.

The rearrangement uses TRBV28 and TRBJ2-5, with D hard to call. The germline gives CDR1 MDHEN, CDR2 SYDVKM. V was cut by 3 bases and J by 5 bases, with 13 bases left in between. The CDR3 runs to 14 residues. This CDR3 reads CASSLADPRETQYF. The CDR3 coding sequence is TGTGCCAGCAGTTTGGCCGACCCGCGGGAGACCCAGTACTTC.

CDR3: CASSPTSMAAYNEQFF. CDR3 DNA: TGTGCCAGCAGTCCCACCTCTATGGCAGCGTACAATGAGCAGTTCTTC. The rearrangement joins TRBV5-4 to TRBJ2-1; D is unresolved. The V end was cut by 5 bases, the J end by 4 bases, with 19 bases between. Germline V gene lookup returns CDR1 SGHNT and CDR2 YYREEE (reference sequence). This CDR3 spans 16 amino acids.

This chain's CDR3 is CASSFGPSYGYTF. The CDR3 bases are TGTGCCAGCAGTTTTGGGCCTTCCTATGGCTACACCTTC. This chain uses TRBV27 with TRBJ1-2; D is ambiguous. Looked up from germline, CDR1 is MNHEY and CDR2 is SMNVEV (reference sequence). V dropped 3 bases and J dropped 4 bases, with 9 bases sitting between them. The CDR3 is 13 residues long.

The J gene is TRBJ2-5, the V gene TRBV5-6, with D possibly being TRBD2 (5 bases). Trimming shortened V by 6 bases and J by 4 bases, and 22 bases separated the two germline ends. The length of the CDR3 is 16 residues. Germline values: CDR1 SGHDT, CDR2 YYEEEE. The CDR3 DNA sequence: TGTGCCAGCACAAAGAAAACGGGGTCGAGGGTAGAGACCCAGTACTTC. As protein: CASTKKTGSRVETQYF.

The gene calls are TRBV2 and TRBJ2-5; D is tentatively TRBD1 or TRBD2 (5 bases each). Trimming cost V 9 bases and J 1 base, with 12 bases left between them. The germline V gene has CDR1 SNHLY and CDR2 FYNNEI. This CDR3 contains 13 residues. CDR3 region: CASKTGLQETQYF. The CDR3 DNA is TGTGCCAGTAAAACAGGACTCCAAGAGACCCAGTACTTC. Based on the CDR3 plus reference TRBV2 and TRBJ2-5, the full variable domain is EPEVTQTPSHQVTQMGQEVILRCVPISNHLYFYWYRQILGQKVEFLVSFYNNEISEKSEIFDDQFSVERPDGSNFTLKIRSTKLEDSAMYFCASKTGLQETQYFGPGTRLLVL.

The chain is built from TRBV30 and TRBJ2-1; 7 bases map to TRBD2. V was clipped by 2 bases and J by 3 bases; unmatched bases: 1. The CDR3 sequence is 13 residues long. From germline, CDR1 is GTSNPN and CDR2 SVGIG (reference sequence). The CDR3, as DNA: TGTGCCTGGAGTCGGGACTACTACAATGAGCAGTTCTTC. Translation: CAWSRDYYNEQFF.

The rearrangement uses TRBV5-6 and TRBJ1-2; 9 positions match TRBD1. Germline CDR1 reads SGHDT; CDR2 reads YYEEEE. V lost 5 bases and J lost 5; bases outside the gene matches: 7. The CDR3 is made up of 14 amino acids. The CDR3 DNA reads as TGTGCCAGCAGGCCAACAGGGGGCGCTTATGGCTACACCTTC. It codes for CASRPTGGAYGYTF.

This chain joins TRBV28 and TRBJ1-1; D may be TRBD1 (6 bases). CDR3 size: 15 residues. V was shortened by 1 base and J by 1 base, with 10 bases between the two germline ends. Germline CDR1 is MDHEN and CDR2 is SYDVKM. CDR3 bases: TGTGCCAGCAGTTTATTTACGACAGGGAACACTGAAGCTTTCTTT. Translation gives CASSLFTTGNTEAFF.

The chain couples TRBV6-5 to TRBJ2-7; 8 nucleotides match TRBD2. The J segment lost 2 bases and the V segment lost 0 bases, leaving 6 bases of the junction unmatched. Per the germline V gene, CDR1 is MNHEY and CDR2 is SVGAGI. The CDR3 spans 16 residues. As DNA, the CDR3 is TGTGCCAGCAGTTACTCGAGCGGGAGCGAGACCTACGAGCAGTACTTC. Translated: CASSYSSGSETYEQYF.

CDR3 region: CASSTAGGEPQHF. The CDR3 DNA reads as TGTGCCAGTAGTACGGCAGGGGGGGAGCCCCAGCATTTT. The rearrangement links TRBV19 to TRBJ1-5, with 7 nucleotides matching TRBD1. The J segment lost 8 bases and the V segment lost 4 bases, leaving 5 bases of the junction unmatched. The CDR3 has 13 amino acids. Germline values: CDR1 LNHDA, CDR2 SQIVND (reference sequence).

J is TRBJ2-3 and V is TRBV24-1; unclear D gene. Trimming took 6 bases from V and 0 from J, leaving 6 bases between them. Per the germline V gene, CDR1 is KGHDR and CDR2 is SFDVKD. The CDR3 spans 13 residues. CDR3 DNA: TGTGCCACCAGTCCGGACAGCACAGATACGCAGTATTTT. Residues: CATSPDSTDTQYF.

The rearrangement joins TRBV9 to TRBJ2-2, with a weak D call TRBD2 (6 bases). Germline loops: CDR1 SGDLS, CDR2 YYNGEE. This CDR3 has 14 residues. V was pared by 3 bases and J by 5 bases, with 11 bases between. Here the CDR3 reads CASSGDSRTGELFF. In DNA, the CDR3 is TGTGCCAGCAGCGGGGACTCCCGAACCGGGGAGCTGTTTTTT.

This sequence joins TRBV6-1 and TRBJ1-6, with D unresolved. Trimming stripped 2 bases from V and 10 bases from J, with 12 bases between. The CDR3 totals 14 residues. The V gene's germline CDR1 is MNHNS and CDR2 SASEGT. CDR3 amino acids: CASSEPYLWSPLHF. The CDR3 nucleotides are TGTGCCAGCAGTGAACCCTACCTTTGGTCACCCCTCCACTTT.

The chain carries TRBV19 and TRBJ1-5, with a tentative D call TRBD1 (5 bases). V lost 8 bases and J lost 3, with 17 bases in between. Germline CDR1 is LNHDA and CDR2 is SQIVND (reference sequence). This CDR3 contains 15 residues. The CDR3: CASQRRGSPNQPQHF. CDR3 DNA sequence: TGTGCCAGTCAAAGGCGGGGGTCCCCCAATCAGCCCCAGCATTTT.

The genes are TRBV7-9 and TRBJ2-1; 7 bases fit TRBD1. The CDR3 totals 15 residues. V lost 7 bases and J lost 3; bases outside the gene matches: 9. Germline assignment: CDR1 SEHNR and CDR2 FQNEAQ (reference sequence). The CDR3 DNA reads TGTGCCAGCATCCGACAGGGCCCATTCTACAATGAGCAGTTCTTC. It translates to CASIRQGPFYNEQFF.

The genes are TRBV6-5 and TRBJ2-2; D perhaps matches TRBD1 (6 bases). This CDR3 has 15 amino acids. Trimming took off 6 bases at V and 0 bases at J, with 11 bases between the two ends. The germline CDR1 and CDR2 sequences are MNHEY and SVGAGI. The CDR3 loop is CASSLTGPNTGELFF. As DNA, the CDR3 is TGTGCCAGCAGCTTGACAGGACCGAACACCGGGGAGCTGTTTTTT.

The CDR3 spells CASSPERNSGNTIYF. The CDR3 nucleotides read TGTGCCAGCTCACCGGAGAGAAACTCTGGAAACACCATATATTTT. This chain joins TRBV18 and TRBJ1-3; D gene unclear. CDR1 KGHSH and CDR2 LQKENI come from the germline V gene. This CDR3 has 15 amino acids. The V gene lost 3 bases and the J gene lost 0 bases, with 9 bases spanning the gap.